Listed below are T cell receptor beta chains from one sample, sequenced in a study of cytomegalovirus exposure and HLA in healthy donors. Profiling relied on immunoSEQ multiplex PCR, and the TCRdb table lists in-frame clones only, not all of them. This sample has approximately 110,000 clones, with 83% found just once. The specimen was PBMCs. Every receptor here comes from a young man in good health and CMV-seronegative. The CDR3 runs from the conserved cysteine through the conserved F or W. The D gene is left open where the match is weak. A row's size may be missing; if present it is once, few, many or a size class.

d_gene,v_gene,abundance,j_gene,CDR3aa,CDR3nt
TRBD1,TRBV29-1,NA,TRBJ1-1,CSVTYPTGATEAFF,TGCAGCGTTACCTACCCGACAGGGGCAACTGAAGCTTTCTTT
TRBD1,TRBV27,NA,TRBJ2-7,CASSLTKTGGTEQYF,TGTGCCAGCAGTCTGACGAAGACAGGGGGTACGGAGCAGTACTTC
TRBD1,TRBV27,few,TRBJ1-1,CASSFFTGGASGNTEAFF,TGTGCCAGCAGTTTTTTTACAGGGGGCGCGTCGGGGAACACTGAAGCTTTCTTT
TRBD2,TRBV11-2,NA,TRBJ2-1,CASSLDLSGRAYEQFF,TGTGCCAGCAGCTTAGATCTGAGCGGGAGGGCATATGAGCAGTTCTTC
NA,TRBV19,NA,TRBJ1-1,CASSIQGRYTEAFF,TGTGCCAGTAGTATACAGGGAAGGTACACTGAAGCTTTCTTT
NA,TRBV11-3,NA,TRBJ1-5,CASKPPNREGGQPQHF,TGTGCCAGCAAACCCCCCAACAGGGAAGGAGGTCAGCCCCAGCATTTT
NA,TRBV18,NA,TRBJ1-4,CASSPGTNNEKLFF,TGTGCCAGCTCACCCGGGACAAATAATGAAAAACTGTTTTTT
NA,TRBV19,few,TRBJ2-1,CASSRSAYNEQFF,TGTGCCAGTAGTAGGTCGGCCTACAATGAGCAGTTCTTC
NA,TRBV4-3,NA,TRBJ2-3,CASSQEFGADTQYF,TGCGCCAGCAGCCAAGAGTTCGGAGCAGATACGCAGTATTTT
NA,TRBV5-4,few,TRBJ2-7,CASSLARGNEQYF,TGTGCCAGCAGCTTGGCCCGGGGTAACGAGCAGTACTTC
NA,TRBV25-1,NA,TRBJ2-3,CASRQDRGADTQYF,TGTGCCAGCAGGCAGGACCGGGGGGCGGATACGCAGTATTTT
TRBD1,TRBV19,NA,TRBJ1-4,CASSRDRGRMGEKLFF,TGTGCCAGTTCCCGGGACAGGGGGCGGATGGGTGAAAAACTGTTTTTT
TRBD1,TRBV4-3,NA,TRBJ1-5,CASSQSGTGAEPQHF,TGCGCCAGCAGCCAATCCGGGACAGGGGCCGAGCCCCAGCATTTT
NA,TRBV5-4,once,TRBJ1-1,CASSPPGGNTEAFF,TGTGCCAGCAGCCCCCCGGGAGGGAACACTGAAGCTTTCTTT
TRBD2,TRBV9,NA,TRBJ2-2,CASSSRAGGGTGELFF,TGTGCCAGCAGCTCCCGAGCGGGAGGAGGTACCGGGGAGCTGTTTTTT
NA,TRBV12-5,NA,TRBJ2-3,CASGLMASGDTQYF,TGTGCTAGTGGTTTGATGGCCTCTGGAGATACGCAGTATTTT
NA,TRBV28,NA,TRBJ1-5,CASSLSGEGQPQHF,TGTGCCAGCAGTTTATCGGGGGAGGGCCAGCCCCAGCATTTT
NA,TRBV7-8,NA,TRBJ1-3,CASSLGAGAAGNTIYF,TGTGCCAGCAGCTTAGGGGCGGGGGCAGCTGGAAACACCATATATTTT
NA,TRBV7-2,NA,TRBJ1-2,CASSAGNSAYGYTF,TGTGCCAGCAGTGCAGGGAACTCGGCCTATGGCTACACCTTC
NA,TRBV27,NA,TRBJ1-2,CASSSYYGYTF,TGTGCCAGCAGTTCCTATTATGGCTACACCTTC
TRBD1,TRBV10-1,NA,TRBJ1-5,CASRDRLPLYSNQPQHF,TGCGCCAGCAGGGACAGGCTTCCCCTTTATAGCAATCAGCCCCAGCATTTT
TRBD2,TRBV7-8,NA,TRBJ2-7,CASSLVSGGARFEQYF,TGTGCCAGCAGCTTAGTTTCGGGAGGGGCTCGTTTCGAGCAGTACTTC
TRBD1,TRBV6-6,few,TRBJ2-7,CASSPGTAYEQYF,TGTGCCAGCAGCCCCGGGACAGCGTACGAGCAGTACTTC
NA,TRBV29-1,NA,TRBJ2-1,CSVEGTNTWGEQFF,TGCAGCGTTGAAGGGACTAATACATGGGGTGAGCAGTTCTTC
NA,TRBV29-1,NA,TRBJ1-4,CSATAGFTNEKLFF,TGCAGCGCCACTGCCGGGTTTACTAATGAAAAACTGTTTTTT
TRBD1,TRBV10-3,NA,TRBJ1-1,CAISTETGLDTEAFF,TGTGCCATCAGTACGGAGACAGGGTTGGACACTGAAGCTTTCTTT
NA,TRBV19,NA,TRBJ1-4,CASSIVGPNEKLFF,TGTGCCAGTAGTATAGTGGGGCCTAATGAAAAACTGTTTTTT
TRBD2,TRBV6-5,NA,TRBJ2-1,CASTVTSGVFDEQFF,TGTGCCAGCACGGTGACTAGCGGAGTCTTTGATGAGCAGTTCTTC
NA,TRBV6-5,NA,TRBJ1-1,CASSFNGKTEAFF,TGTGCCAGCAGTTTTAACGGGAAAACTGAAGCTTTCTTT
NA,TRBV7-8,NA,TRBJ1-4,CASSLVSEKLFF,TGTGCCAGCAGCTTAGTGAGTGAAAAACTGTTTTTT
NA,TRBV25-1,few,TRBJ2-2,CASSEERTGELFF,TGTGCCAGCAGTGAAGAGCGGACCGGGGAGCTGTTTTTT
TRBD2,TRBV5-4,NA,TRBJ2-3,CASSRPGTSTDTQYF,TGTGCCAGCAGCCGTCCCGGGACTAGTACAGATACGCAGTATTTT
TRBD2,TRBV7-9,NA,TRBJ2-3,CASSSPRRLAGATDTQYF,TGTGCCAGCAGCTCACCCCGCCGGCTAGCGGGAGCCACAGATACGCAGTATTTT
TRBD1,TRBV29-1,NA,TRBJ2-7,CSVAGGISYEQYF,TGCAGCGTTGCAGGGGGTATCTCCTACGAGCAGTACTTC
TRBD2,TRBV4-3,once,TRBJ2-7,CASSQDSSGVVSYEQYF,TGCGCCAGCAGCCAAGATTCCAGCGGGGTAGTATCCTACGAGCAGTACTTC
NA,TRBV7-8,NA,TRBJ2-5,CASSSDLQGPETQYF,TGTGCCAGCAGCTCCGATTTACAGGGTCCGGAGACCCAGTACTTC
NA,TRBV6-4,few,TRBJ2-1,CASSPRSQGNNEQFF,TGTGCCAGCAGTCCAAGGTCCCAGGGGAACAATGAGCAGTTCTTC
NA,TRBV29-1,NA,TRBJ2-1,CSVEQLNNEQFF,TGCAGCGTTGAACAACTGAACAATGAGCAGTTCTTC
NA,TRBV27,few,TRBJ1-2,CASSLSGSSGYGYTF,TGTGCCAGCAGTTTATCTGGCTCGTCCGGGTATGGCTACACCTTC
TRBD1,TRBV19,once,TRBJ2-7,CASGTGQTYEQYF,TGTGCCAGTGGGACAGGGCAAACCTACGAGCAGTACTTC